A selection of T cell receptor beta chains follows, all from one sample in a study of cytomegalovirus exposure and HLA in healthy donors. Clones were read by immunoSEQ multiplex PCR, and TCRdb kept only the in-frame ones, dropping some. The sample has roughly 150,000 clones, about 80% seen once. Sequencing input: PBMCs. These receptor sequences come from a man between 25 and 39 years old in good health and CMV-seropositive. Each CDR3 is given with its conserved first and last residue. A D gene is named only where the DNA matches it firmly. Clone size is given for some rows only: seen once, a few or many times, or a class if the clone is expanded.

CDR3 DNA,CDR3 protein,D gene,J gene,clone size,V gene
TGTGCCAGCAGCTTGGGCAGGGGTGGTTCCTACAATGAGCAGTTCTTC,CASSLGRGGSYNEQFF,NA,TRBJ2-1,NA,TRBV5-6
TGTGCCAGCTCACCGGGACAGGGATCCCCTGAGACCCAGTACTTC,CASSPGQGSPETQYF,TRBD1,TRBJ2-5,NA,TRBV18
TGTGCCAGCAGCCAACCAGGGGCAGGAAACACCATATATTTT,CASSQPGAGNTIYF,NA,TRBJ1-3,NA,TRBV4-2
TGTGCCAGCAGTTTTGGGGCGTCGAACACTGAAGCTTTCTTT,CASSFGASNTEAFF,NA,TRBJ1-1,NA,TRBV27
TGCGCCAGCAGCCCGGGACTAGCGGGATCCGGTACGCAGTATTTT,CASSPGLAGSGTQYF,TRBD2,TRBJ2-3,NA,TRBV5-1
TGTGCCTGGAGTGTCCAGGGGCAGCAGCCCCAGCATTTT,CAWSVQGQQPQHF,NA,TRBJ1-5,NA,TRBV30
TGCAGCGTTGCCGGACAGGGCCAAGAGACCCAGTACTTC,CSVAGQGQETQYF,TRBD1,TRBJ2-5,NA,TRBV29-1
TGTGCCAGCAGTACGTGGAGGGCGGTCACTGAAGCTTTCTTT,CASSTWRAVTEAFF,NA,TRBJ1-1,NA,TRBV2
TGTTCCAGCAGCTTAGGAGGCAGCGCAAATTCACCCCTCCACTTT,CSSSLGGSANSPLHF,NA,TRBJ1-6,once,TRBV7-9
TGCGCCAGCAGCCAGGGTGGGGAAGGGTATGAGCAGTACTTC,CASSQGGEGYEQYF,NA,TRBJ2-7,once,TRBV5-1
TGTGCCAGCTCACCACCGGGGGCGGATGAGCAGTACTTC,CASSPPGADEQYF,NA,TRBJ2-7,NA,TRBV18
TGTGCCAGCAGTTTATTAGGGGCCCCTAGAGAGCAGTACTTC,CASSLLGAPREQYF,NA,TRBJ2-7,NA,TRBV27
TGTGCCAGCAGCTTAGTCGGTTATGGCAGGGAAGACTATGGCTACACCTTC,CASSLVGYGREDYGYTF,NA,TRBJ1-2,NA,TRBV7-8
TGCGCCAGCAGCCAAGATCTCGGCGGCCCCGGGGCAGATACGCAGTATTTT,CASSQDLGGPGADTQYF,NA,TRBJ2-3,NA,TRBV4-1
TGTGCCACCGGGTGGGGCGGGGAGTGGAACGAGCAGTACTTC,CATGWGGEWNEQYF,NA,TRBJ2-7,NA,TRBV7-9
TGCGCCAGCAGCCAGGGACAGGTTGAGGACGAGCAGTACTTC,CASSQGQVEDEQYF,TRBD1,TRBJ2-7,NA,TRBV5-1
TGTGCCAGCAGCACAGACAGGGGTCAGCCCCAGCATTTT,CASSTDRGQPQHF,TRBD1,TRBJ1-5,NA,TRBV6-4
TGTGCCAGCAGTTTATTAGCGGGAGGGCCGGGCACAGATACGCAGTATTTT,CASSLLAGGPGTDTQYF,TRBD2,TRBJ2-3,NA,TRBV27
TGTGCTTCCGTGCCGGGACAGGTCTTCACAGATACGCAGTATTTT,CASVPGQVFTDTQYF,TRBD1,TRBJ2-3,once,TRBV6-1
TGTGCCAGCAGTTATGACAGTGAGTACAATGAGCAGTTCTTC,CASSYDSEYNEQFF,NA,TRBJ2-1,NA,TRBV6-6
TGTGCCAGTAGTAGAGGAACAGGTACTCTACAGCCCCAGCATTTT,CASSRGTGTLQPQHF,NA,TRBJ1-5,NA,TRBV19
TGCGCCAGCAGCTTCCTTTCGACAGGTCTAGCCTACGAGCAGTACTTC,CASSFLSTGLAYEQYF,NA,TRBJ2-7,NA,TRBV5-1
TGTGCCAGCAGCTTCTGGGAGGGGATCAATCAGCCCCAGCATTTT,CASSFWEGINQPQHF,NA,TRBJ1-5,NA,TRBV5-6
TGTGCCAGCAGCTTTCAGGGCTCGAATTCACCCCTCCACTTT,CASSFQGSNSPLHF,NA,TRBJ1-6,NA,TRBV11-2
TGTGCCAGCAGCCCGGACAGGGGATTTAATTCACCCCTCCACTTT,CASSPDRGFNSPLHF,TRBD1,TRBJ1-6,once,TRBV7-2
TGTGCCAGCGATAAAGGGGGGGGAGACTACGAGCAGTACTTC,CASDKGGGDYEQYF,NA,TRBJ2-7,NA,TRBV11-2
TGTGCCAGCAGTTTAACTCTAATGTCGCCCCTCCACTTT,CASSLTLMSPLHF,NA,TRBJ1-6,once,TRBV27
TGTGCCAGCACAGTATCAACCGCAACTAATGAAAAACTGTTTTTT,CASTVSTATNEKLFF,NA,TRBJ1-4,once,TRBV2
TGTGCCAGTATTCAGCGAGTTATCGGGACAGGAGGAAGGACTGAAGCTTTCTTT,CASIQRVIGTGGRTEAFF,TRBD1,TRBJ1-1,few,TRBV19
TGTGCCAGCAGTAGGGTCCTAGCGGGGGACGAGCAGTACTTC,CASSRVLAGDEQYF,TRBD2,TRBJ2-7,NA,TRBV6-5
TGTGCCAGCAGCCACAACAATGAGCAGTTCTTC,CASSHNNEQFF,NA,TRBJ2-1,NA,TRBV14
TGTGCCAGCATCGGCAGGGTCTCAGCCTACGAGCAGTACTTC,CASIGRVSAYEQYF,NA,TRBJ2-7,NA,TRBV6-1
TGTGCCAGCAGTCCCGGGACAGGGTCCCCCGAGCAGTACTTC,CASSPGTGSPEQYF,TRBD1,TRBJ2-7,NA,TRBV7-9
TGTGCCAGCAGCTTGGAGGGGAGGGTATGGAACACCGGGGAGCTGTTTTTT,CASSLEGRVWNTGELFF,TRBD2,TRBJ2-2,few,TRBV5-8
TGTGCCAGCAGCTTAGGACAGGGTCTTGTGTACGAGCAGTACTTC,CASSLGQGLVYEQYF,TRBD1,TRBJ2-7,few,TRBV7-9
TGTGCCAGCAGTCAGGGGTTAGGCTCCTACGAGCAGTACTTC,CASSQGLGSYEQYF,NA,TRBJ2-7,NA,TRBV2
TGCGCCAGCAGCCTTAATCCAGGGGGTGGCTACACCTTC,CASSLNPGGGYTF,TRBD1,TRBJ1-2,NA,TRBV5-1
TGTGCCAGTAGTTTCCACCGGGGGACAGAGACCCAGTACTTC,CASSFHRGTETQYF,NA,TRBJ2-5,NA,TRBV19
TGTGCCAGCAGCTTGGGACTTTCCTACAATGAGCAGTTCTTC,CASSLGLSYNEQFF,NA,TRBJ2-1,NA,TRBV5-6